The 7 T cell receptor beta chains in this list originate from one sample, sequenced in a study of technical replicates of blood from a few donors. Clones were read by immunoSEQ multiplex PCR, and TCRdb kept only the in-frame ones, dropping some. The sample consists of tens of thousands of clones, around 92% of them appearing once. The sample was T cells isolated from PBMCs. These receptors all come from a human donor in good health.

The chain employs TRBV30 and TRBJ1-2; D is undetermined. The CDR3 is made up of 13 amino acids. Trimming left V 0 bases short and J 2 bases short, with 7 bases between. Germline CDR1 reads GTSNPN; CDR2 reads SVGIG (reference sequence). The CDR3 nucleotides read TGTGCCTGGAGTGTACAACTAAACTATGGCTACACCTTC. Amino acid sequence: CAWSVQLNYGYTF. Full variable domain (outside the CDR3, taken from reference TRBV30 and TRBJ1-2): SQTIHQWPATLVQPVGSPLSLECTVEGTSNPNLYWYRQAAGRGLQLLFYSVGIGQISSEVPQNLSASRPQDRQFILSSKKLLLSDSGFYLCAWSVQLNYGYTFGSGTRLTVV.

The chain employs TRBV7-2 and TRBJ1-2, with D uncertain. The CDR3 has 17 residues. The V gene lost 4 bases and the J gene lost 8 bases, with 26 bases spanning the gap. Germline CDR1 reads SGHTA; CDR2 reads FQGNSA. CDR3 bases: TGTGCCAGCAGCTCGACCCCTGGATCGGCGGTGCTAGTGGGCTACACCTTC. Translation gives CASSSTPGSAVLVGYTF.

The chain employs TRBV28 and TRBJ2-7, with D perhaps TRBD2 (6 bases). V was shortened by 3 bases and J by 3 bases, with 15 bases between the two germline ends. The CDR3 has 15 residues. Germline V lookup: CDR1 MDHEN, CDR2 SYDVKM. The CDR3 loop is CASSFSSAGFYEQYF. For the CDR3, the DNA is TGTGCCAGCAGTTTTTCTTCCGCGGGGTTCTACGAGCAGTACTTC. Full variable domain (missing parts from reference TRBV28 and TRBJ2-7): DVKVTQSSRYLVKRTGEKVFLECVQDMDHENMFWYRQDPGLGLRLIYFSYDVKMKEKGDIPEGYSVSREKKERFSLILESASTNQTSMYLCASSFSSAGFYEQYFGPGTRLTVT.

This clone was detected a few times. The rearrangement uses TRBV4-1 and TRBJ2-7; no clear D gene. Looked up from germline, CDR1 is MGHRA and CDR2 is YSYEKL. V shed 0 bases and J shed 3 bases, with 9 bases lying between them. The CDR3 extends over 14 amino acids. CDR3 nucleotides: TGCGCCAGCAGCCAAGAACAGACCGACTACGAGCAGTACTTC. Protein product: CASSQEQTDYEQYF.

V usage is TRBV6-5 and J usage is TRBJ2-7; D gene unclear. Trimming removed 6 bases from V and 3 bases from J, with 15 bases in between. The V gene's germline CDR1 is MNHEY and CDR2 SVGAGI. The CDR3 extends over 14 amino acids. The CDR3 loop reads CASSIFQESYEQYF. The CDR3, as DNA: TGTGCCAGCAGCATATTCCAGGAAAGCTACGAGCAGTACTTC.

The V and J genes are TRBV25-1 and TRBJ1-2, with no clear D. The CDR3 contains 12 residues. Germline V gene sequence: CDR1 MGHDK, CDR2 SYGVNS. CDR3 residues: CATPQRYSGYTF. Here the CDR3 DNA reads TGTGCAACTCCCCAGAGGTATAGTGGCTACACCTTC.

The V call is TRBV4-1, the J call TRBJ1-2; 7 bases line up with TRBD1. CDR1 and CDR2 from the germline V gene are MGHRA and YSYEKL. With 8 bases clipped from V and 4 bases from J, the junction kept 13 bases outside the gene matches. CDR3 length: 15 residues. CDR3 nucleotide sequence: TGCGCCAGCGGACCCCCGGGACAGAACCTCTATGGCTACACCTTC. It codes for CASGPPGQNLYGYTF.